The T cell receptor (beta chain) under discussion was sequenced for a study of OX40 agonist ivuxolimab in advanced cancers. Study in general: Among those enrolled, mean age was about 62 years (range about 23 to 79) and less than 90% were male. Overall study results and limits: Mean expanded clone counts were higher in CD8+ than CD4+ T cells.

The CDR3 sequence is 12 residues long. Germline V gene sequence: CDR1 LNHDA, CDR2 SQIVND (reference sequence). Trimming at V came to 6 bases and at J to 4 bases, leaving 3 bases not matched to a gene. A word on this clone: As yet, its antigen is unknown.

Measured with immunoSEQ multiplex PCR; TCRdb has only the in-frame clones, and not every one. Of some 54,000 clones listed, less than 90% are singletons. Autoimmune disease history or systemic immunosuppression was exclusionary. This TCR was sampled from an adult with an advanced solid tumor such as melanoma, head and neck, liver or kidney cancer. The V gene is TRBV19, the J gene TRBJ2-7, with TRBD1 identical over 7 bases. Sequencing used CD4+ or CD8+ T cells sorted from blood, obtained in a trial of the OX40 agonist ivuxolimab. The CDR3 DNA reads as TGTGCCAGTAGGGACAGGTGGTACGAGCAGTACTTC. Protein product: CASRDRWYEQYF.